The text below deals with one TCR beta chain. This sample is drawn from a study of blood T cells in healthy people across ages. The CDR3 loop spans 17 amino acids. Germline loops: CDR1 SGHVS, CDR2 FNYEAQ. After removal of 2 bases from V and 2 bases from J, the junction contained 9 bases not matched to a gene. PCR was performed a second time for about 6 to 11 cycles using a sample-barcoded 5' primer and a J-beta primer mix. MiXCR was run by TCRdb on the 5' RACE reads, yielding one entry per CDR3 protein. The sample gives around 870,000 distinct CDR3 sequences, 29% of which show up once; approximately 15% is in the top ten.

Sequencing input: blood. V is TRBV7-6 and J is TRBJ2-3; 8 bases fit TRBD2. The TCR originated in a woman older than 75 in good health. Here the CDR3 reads CASSLFSGESNTDTQYF. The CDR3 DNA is TGTGCCAGCAGCTTATTTAGCGGGGAATCTAACACAGATACGCAGTATTTT.